One sample yielded the 28 T cell receptor beta chains listed below, sequenced in a study of beta chain features in type 1 diabetes. Every bit of the isolated RNA underwent reverse transcription, so sequencing read expressed TCRB transcripts. Clones were sequenced by immunoSEQ multiplex PCR, and TCRdb holds only the in-frame ones, with some missing. Found here are 150,000 to 190,000 clones, over 9% of them singletons; the top ten hold under 0.55%. Notes on the study in general: For Type 1 diabetes patients, all four CD4+ subsets carried TCRB CDR3s that were moderately but significantly shorter.

These receptors' targets are unknown. Material for sequencing was central memory CD4+ T cells from blood. All receptors come from a man between 25 and 39 years old with type 1 diabetes.

This clone was observed a handful of times. The rearrangement joins TRBV28 to TRBJ2-1; D remains ambiguous. The germline V and J ends were trimmed by 3 bases and 9 bases, with 12 bases remaining between them. The CDR3 loop spans 13 amino acids. Germline V CDR1 and CDR2: MDHEN, SYDVKM. The DNA of the CDR3 is TGTGCCAGCAGTTTGATACGAAGAGGTGAGCAGTTCTTC. It translates to CASSLIRRGEQFF.

The V call is TRBV19, the J call TRBJ1-2; TRBD1 matches 7 bases. The V segment lost 5 bases and the J segment 2 bases; nucleotides outside the gene matches: 2. The germline gives CDR1 LNHDA, CDR2 SQIVND (reference sequence). There are 13 residues in the CDR3. The CDR3 here is CASSQDRNYGYTF. CDR3 bases: TGTGCCAGTAGTCAGGACAGGAACTATGGCTACACCTTC.

This clone was counted only a few times. The rearrangement uses TRBV7-3 and TRBJ2-5; 11 nucleotides match TRBD2. The junction had 6 bases not matched to a gene; V was cut back by 1 base and J by 5 bases. Germline V gene data show CDR1 as SGHTA and CDR2 as FQGTGA. The CDR3 consists of 16 residues. This chain's CDR3 is CASSLSLAGGGETQYF. The CDR3 nucleotides read TGTGCCAGCAGCTTAAGTCTAGCGGGAGGTGGGGAGACCCAGTACTTC.

This clone was counted a few times. The chain joins TRBV7-3 to TRBJ2-1, with D possibly matching TRBD1 (7 bases). Per germline, CDR1 SGHTA and CDR2 FQGTGA. Trimming removed 2 bases from V and 9 bases from J, with 14 bases in between. The CDR3 totals 14 residues. CDR3 protein: CASSLGSRDSEQFF. CDR3 nucleotide sequence: TGTGCCAGCAGCTTAGGTTCGCGGGACAGTGAGCAGTTCTTC.

The chain joins TRBV7-3 to TRBJ2-3; tentative D call: TRBD2 (6 bases). The CDR3 length is 15 residues. V was cut by 2 bases and J by 10 bases, with 19 bases left in between. Germline-derived CDR1 and CDR2 are SGHTA and FQGTGA. CDR3 DNA sequence: TGTGCCAGCAGCTTAGAGCCGACTAGGGGTGGGGCGCAGTATTTT. It specifies CASSLEPTRGGAQYF.

In this sample, this clone turned up a few times. The chain has TRBV7-2 and TRBJ2-5; 8 bases fit TRBD1. From germline, CDR1 is SGHTA and CDR2 FQGNSA. The CDR3 is 15 amino acids. V was pared by 8 bases and J by 1 base, with 9 bases of the junction left unmatched. The CDR3 reads CASLPQGAVQETQYF. The CDR3 DNA sequence: TGTGCCAGCCTCCCTCAGGGGGCTGTCCAAGAGACCCAGTACTTC.

The rearrangement links TRBV7-9 to TRBJ1-3; D is unresolved. Deletions cut 2 bases from V and 0 bases from J, with 8 bases between. The CDR3 loop spans 15 amino acids. The germline V gene has CDR1 SEHNR and CDR2 FQNEAQ (reference sequence). The CDR3 nucleotides are TGTGCCAGCAGCTTATCGGGAGGCTCTGGAAACACCATATATTTT. This gives the protein CASSLSGGSGNTIYF.

This chain joins TRBV6-1 and TRBJ1-1; D unclear. Germline V gives CDR1 MNHNS, CDR2 SASEGT. The CDR3 sequence is 11 residues long. The V end was cut by 6 bases, the J end by 10 bases, with 12 bases between. DNA for the CDR3: TGTGCCAGCAGATCACAGTTAAGAGCTTTCTTT. Amino acid sequence: CASRSQLRAFF.

This chain connects TRBV10-3 to TRBJ2-7; no definite D call. The V end lost 1 base, the J end lost 4 bases, and 11 bases lay between the germline ends. The CDR3 runs to 14 residues. CDR1 and CDR2 from the germline V gene are ENHRY and SYGVKD. As DNA, the CDR3 is TGTGCCATCAGTGAGTATCGAGCTTCTTACGAGCAGTACTTC. As protein: CAISEYRASYEQYF.

The V gene is TRBV18, the J gene TRBJ1-3, with D possibly matching TRBD1 (5 bases). The CDR3 consists of 15 residues. Germline-derived CDR1 and CDR2 are KGHSH and LQKENI. Trimming took 2 bases from V and 2 from J, leaving 10 bases between them. The CDR3 reads CASSPEAGPGNTIYF. The DNA of the CDR3 is TGTGCCAGCTCACCAGAAGCAGGGCCTGGAAACACCATATATTTT.

V and J are TRBV18 and TRBJ2-2; D gene uncertain. The CDR3 extends over 13 amino acids. Per the germline V gene, CDR1 is KGHSH and CDR2 is LQKENI. Between the trimmed V and J ends, which lost 1 base and 7 bases, there was a span of 7 bases. As DNA, the CDR3 is TGTGCCAGCTCACCACACGAGGTCGGGGAGCTGTTTTTT. Its translation is CASSPHEVGELFF.

V usage is TRBV10-3 and J usage is TRBJ2-5, with TRBD2 as a possible D gene (6 bases). This CDR3 region has 13 residues. Germline lookup yields CDR1 ENHRY and CDR2 SYGVKD. Trimming left V 2 bases short and J 4 bases short, with 8 bases between. The DNA of the CDR3 is TGTGCCATCAGTGAGGGGGGGATAGAGACCCAGTACTTC. This translates into CAISEGGIETQYF.

This clone was counted a few times. This chain links TRBV7-3 with TRBJ1-1; a weak D match, TRBD1 (6 bases). V was pared by 0 bases and J by 1 base, with 12 bases between. Germline CDR1 is SGHTA and CDR2 is FQGTGA. This CDR3 comprises 16 residues. The CDR3 sequence: CASSLTGQTRNTEAFF. CDR3 in DNA: TGTGCCAGCAGCTTAACCGGACAGACCCGGAACACTGAAGCTTTCTTT. The full variable domain, its missing parts supplied by reference TRBV7-3 and TRBJ1-1, is GAGVSQTPSNKVTEKGKYVELRCDPISGHTALYWYRQSLGQGPEFLIYFQGTGAADDSGLPNDRFFAVRPEGSVSTLKIQRTERGDSAVYLCASSLTGQTRNTEAFFGQGTRLTVV.

This chain uses TRBV19 with TRBJ2-1; no definite D call. Trimming shortened V by 5 bases and J by 4 bases, and 9 bases separated the two germline ends. Germline V gene data show CDR1 as LNHDA and CDR2 as SQIVND (reference sequence). There are 13 residues in the CDR3. CDR3 residues: CASSVTRYNEQFF. The CDR3 DNA follows: TGTGCCAGTAGTGTGACTCGGTACAATGAGCAGTTCTTC.

V gene TRBV5-6 combines with J gene TRBJ1-3; TRBD1 matches 8 bases. V was pared by 4 bases and J by 1 base, with 10 bases of the junction left unmatched. CDR1 is SGHDT and CDR2 is YYEEEE in the germline V gene. The length of the CDR3 is 17 residues. In DNA, the CDR3 is TGTGCCAGCAGCCTCGAGACAGGGGCGTTTTCTGGAAACACCATATATTTT. Translated: CASSLETGAFSGNTIYF.

The chain employs TRBV6-5 and TRBJ2-3; 7 bases match TRBD2. V dropped 2 bases and J dropped 4; count of bases not matched to a gene: 3. Per germline, CDR1 MNHEY and CDR2 SVGAGI. This CDR3 is built from 14 residues. The CDR3 bases are TGTGCCAGCAGTTACGGGAGGGGCGCAGATACGCAGTATTTT. It translates to CASSYGRGADTQYF.

Ten or more counts support this clone. V usage is TRBV7-9 and J usage is TRBJ2-2, with D uncertain. The V gene lost 4 bases and the J gene lost 1 base, with 10 bases spanning the gap. CDR3 length equals 15 residues. Germline CDR1 SEHNR, CDR2 FQNEAQ (reference sequence). CDR3: CASSSFTVNTGELFF. The CDR3, as DNA: TGTGCCAGCAGCTCCTTTACAGTGAACACCGGGGAGCTGTTTTTT. Drawing the rest from reference TRBV7-9 and TRBJ2-2, the complete variable domain is DTGVSQNPRHKITKRGQNVTFRCDPISEHNRLYWYRQTLGQGPEFLTYFQNEAQLEKSRLLSDRFSAERPKGSFSTLEIQRTEQGDSAMYLCASSSFTVNTGELFFGEGSRLTVL.

The chain joins TRBV7-2 to TRBJ2-3, with D hard to call. The CDR3 runs to 15 residues. Germline V gives CDR1 SGHTA, CDR2 FQGNSA. The V end was cut by 3 bases, the J end by 0 bases, with 10 bases between. In DNA, the CDR3 is TGTGCCAGCAGCTTGGGCTGGCAGAGCACAGATACGCAGTATTTT. Protein sequence: CASSLGWQSTDTQYF.

This clone was seen at least ten times. This chain joins TRBV21-1 and TRBJ2-1; the D call in the table, TRBD1, was not verified against the DNA. TRBV21-1 is tagged as a pseudogene. The CDR3 totals 14 residues. CDR3 sequence: CARVLDRILTEQFF. The CDR3 DNA reads as TGTGCCAGAGTCTTGGACAGAATCCTTACCGAGCAGTTCTTC.

V usage is TRBV5-5 and J usage is TRBJ2-5; TRBD1 is a possible D gene (6 bases). CDR1 is SGHKS, CDR2 YYEKEE, per germline (reference sequence). V was cut by 2 bases and J by 4 bases, with 12 bases left in between. The CDR3 spans 14 residues. The chain's CDR3 is CASSLNLQGETQYF. The DNA for the CDR3 is TGTGCCAGCAGCTTAAACCTACAGGGAGAGACCCAGTACTTC.

This clone was found a few times. The chain has TRBV25-1 and TRBJ2-1; the match to TRBD1 covers 9 bases. J lost 8 bases, V lost 6 bases, and 8 bases had no gene match. Germline V gene sequence: CDR1 MGHDK, CDR2 SYGVNS. There are 14 residues in the CDR3. The CDR3 reads CASRGDRVFDEQFF. CDR3 DNA: TGTGCCAGCAGAGGGGACAGGGTGTTTGATGAGCAGTTCTTC. Filled out from reference TRBV25-1 and TRBJ2-1, the complete variable domain reads EADIYQTPRYLVIGTGKKITLECSQTMGHDKMYWYQQDPGMELHLIHYSYGVNSTEKGDLSSESTVSRIRTEHFPLTLESARPSHTSQYLCASRGDRVFDEQFFGPGTRLTVL.

This chain joins TRBV5-1 and TRBJ2-2, with TRBD1 matching over 10 bases. CDR1 is SGHRS and CDR2 is YFSETQ in the germline V gene. This CDR3 comprises 16 residues. With V trimmed by 4 bases and J by 2 bases, 5 bases remained unmatched. The CDR3 sequence is CASSLDRGQNTGELFF. DNA for the CDR3: TGCGCCAGCAGCCTTGACAGGGGGCAAAACACCGGGGAGCTGTTTTTT.

V is TRBV28 and J is TRBJ2-1, with D possibly matching TRBD2 (6 bases). The CDR3 covers 11 residues. V was clipped by 6 bases and J by 10 bases, with 10 bases between them. Germline lookup yields CDR1 MDHEN and CDR2 SYDVKM. The CDR3: CASSKLAEQFF. The CDR3 bases are TGTGCCAGCAGCAAGCTAGCGGAGCAGTTCTTC.

In regard to this clone: The identical CDR3 is also encoded by other nucleotide sequences in the sample. The chain carries TRBV28 and TRBJ1-2; D is unresolved. CDR1 is MDHEN and CDR2 is SYDVKM in the germline V gene. V was cut by 5 bases and J by 2 bases, with 6 bases left in between. The length of the CDR3 is 12 residues. CDR3: CASSPGNYGYTF. Written as DNA, the CDR3 is TGTGCCAGCAGTCCCGGGAACTATGGCTACACCTTC.

This clone has just a few counts. This sequence joins TRBV7-2 and TRBJ2-6; D might be TRBD2 (6 bases). Germline V gene data show CDR1 as SGHTA and CDR2 as FQGNSA. The CDR3 length is 15 residues. V was trimmed by 4 bases and J by 0 bases, leaving 7 bases between them. The CDR3 DNA reads as TGTGCCAGCAGCTCGGGACTCTCTGGGGCCAACGTCCTGACTTTC. Its protein is CASSSGLSGANVLTF.

This clone showed up just a few times. The gene calls are TRBV5-1 and TRBJ2-1; 9 bases match TRBD2. Trimming at V came to 2 bases and at J to 8 bases, leaving 8 bases not matched to a gene. Germline lookup yields CDR1 SGHRS and CDR2 YFSETQ. CDR3 length equals 15 residues. DNA for the CDR3: TGCGCCAGCAGCTTCGGGACTAGCATTGGGGATGAGCAGTTCTTC. This encodes CASSFGTSIGDEQFF.

This chain links TRBV28 with TRBJ2-1; 9 nucleotides agree with TRBD2. Trimming removed 7 bases from V and 7 bases from J; junction bases left unmatched: 20. The CDR3 is 18 amino acids. Germline assignment: CDR1 MDHEN and CDR2 SYDVKM. Here the CDR3 reads CASTQRQGSGSQGNEQFF. The CDR3 DNA sequence: TGTGCCAGCACCCAAAGACAGGGTAGCGGGAGTCAAGGGAATGAGCAGTTCTTC.

This clone was picked up a small number of times. The chain joins TRBV5-1 to TRBJ2-7, with D maybe TRBD1 (6 bases). Trimming stripped 2 bases from V and 0 bases from J, with 12 bases between. Looked up from germline, CDR1 is SGHRS and CDR2 is YFSETQ. The CDR3 consists of 15 residues. CDR3 in amino acids: CASSLGGADSYEQYF. The CDR3 coding sequence is TGCGCCAGCAGCTTAGGGGGAGCGGACTCCTACGAGCAGTACTTC.